This TCR beta chain originates from a study of response to subunit inactivated influenza vaccine. Per the germline V gene, CDR1 is SGHVS and CDR2 is FQNEAQ. This CDR3 has 15 residues. V lost 3 bases, J lost 2 bases, and 11 bases lay in between. TCRdb redid the calling of the RT-PCR reads with MiXCR, one entry per CDR3 protein. In the table there are approximately 200,000 distinct CDR3 sequences, around an eighth of which are singletons. This clonotype was seen repeatedly, ten times or more. What it binds is not known. The study's findings and limits: Few new T cells, the authors suggested, are recruited by each seasonal influenza vaccination.

Sequencing was performed on CD8+ T cells sorted from PBMCs, taken more than 4 days after vaccination. This TCR derives from a man aged 50 to 59 who received an inactivated influenza vaccine. J is TRBJ2-1 and V is TRBV7-8; D gene ambiguous. CDR3 amino acids: CASSFGEPPYNEQFF. DNA of the CDR3: TGTGCCAGCAGCTTCGGAGAACCCCCCTACAATGAGCAGTTCTTC.